This T cell receptor (beta chain) is from a study of T cells in Graves' hyperthyroidism and ophthalmopathy. Study-wide context: The blood sample was taken at first diagnosis, before treatment began.

Lactation, pregnancy, other autoimmune disease or uncontrolled infection led to exclusion of patients. The study based diagnoses on clinical symptoms, serum thyroxine and TRAb, thyroid ultrasound and orbital computed tomography. Study findings and constraints: The majority of expanded thyroid clonotypes above 0.001 also appeared in blood.

This clonotype was observed at least ten times. The antigen remains undetermined. Germline V gene data show CDR1 as LGHDT and CDR2 as YNNKEL (reference sequence). The CDR3 spans 14 residues. The ends were cut back, 5 bases at V and 8 bases at J, with 18 bases in the middle. The CDR3 regions of TCR beta were amplified from RNA transcripts. Using the HTBI primer set, a first-round RT-PCR was run on the TCR CDR3. TCRdb used MiXCR to reprocess the multiplex PCR reads, holding one entry per CDR3 protein. The top ten hold approximately 32% of the sample, which has about half a million distinct CDR3 sequences, about 16% seen once.

The chain employs TRBV3-1 and TRBJ1-1, with D unclear. This TCR was recovered from a woman under 40 with Graves' ophthalmopathy. Sequencing input: blood. The CDR3 nucleotides are TGTGCCAGCAGCAAAAGCCCGAAAATGGTAGAAGCTTTCTTT. Protein: CASSKSPKMVEAFF.